Listed below are T cell receptor beta chains from one sample, sequenced in a study of T-cell reconstitution after alpha-beta-depleted transplantation in children. TCRdb reprocessed the PCR reads with MiXCR, giving one entry per CDR3 protein. The sample shows roughly 500,000 distinct CDR3 sequences, about 16% of them seen only once. The specimen comprised PBMCs from the stem cell graft donor, sampled from the stem cell graft. The source is a human donor who donated a stem cell graft to a child with acute lymphoblastic leukemia. CDR3s include the opening cysteine and the closing phenylalanine or tryptophan. The order of the fields is J gene, V gene, CDR3 protein.

TRBJ1-1	TRBV4-1	CASSQVGGGAEAFF
TRBJ1-1	TRBV6-5	CASSYTTGSGTEAFF
TRBJ1-1	TRBV20-1	CSASPQSPEAFF
TRBJ2-5	TRBV6-1	CASSDPRLALKETQYF
TRBJ2-5	TRBV23-1	CASSQFQGGGGETQYF
TRBJ2-3	TRBV4-2	CASSQGRTRLAGTDTQYF
TRBJ2-3	TRBV9	CASSVDRYSTDTQYF
TRBJ2-1	TRBV11-2	CASSTRTSGRPKASYNEQFF
TRBJ2-3	TRBV27	CASSSGLAVADTQYF
TRBJ2-5	TRBV5-1	CASSPSPADQETQYF
TRBJ2-5	TRBV19	CASSKAAYQETQYF
TRBJ2-7	TRBV28	CASSVGQAGEQYF
TRBJ2-7	TRBV20-1	CSTRRGISYEQYF
TRBJ2-2	TRBV20-1	CSAGTDSNTGELFF
TRBJ2-1	TRBV27	CASSVGGFYNEQFF